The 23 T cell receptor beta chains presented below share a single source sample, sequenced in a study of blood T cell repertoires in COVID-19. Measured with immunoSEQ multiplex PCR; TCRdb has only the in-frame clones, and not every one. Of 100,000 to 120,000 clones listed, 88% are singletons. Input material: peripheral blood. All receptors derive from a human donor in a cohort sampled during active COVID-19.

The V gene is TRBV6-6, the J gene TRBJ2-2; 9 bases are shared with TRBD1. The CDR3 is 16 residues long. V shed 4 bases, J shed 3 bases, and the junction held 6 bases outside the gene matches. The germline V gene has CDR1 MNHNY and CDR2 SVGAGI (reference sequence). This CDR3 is CASSFAWTGDTGELFF. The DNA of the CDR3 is TGTGCCAGCAGTTTTGCGTGGACAGGGGACACCGGGGAGCTGTTTTTT.

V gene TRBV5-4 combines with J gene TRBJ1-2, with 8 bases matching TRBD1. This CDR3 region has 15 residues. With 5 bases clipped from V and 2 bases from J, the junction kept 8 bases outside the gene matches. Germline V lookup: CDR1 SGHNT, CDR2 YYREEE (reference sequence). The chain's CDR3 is CASSYGQGSNYGYTF. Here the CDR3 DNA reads TGTGCCAGCAGTTATGGACAGGGAAGCAACTATGGCTACACCTTC.

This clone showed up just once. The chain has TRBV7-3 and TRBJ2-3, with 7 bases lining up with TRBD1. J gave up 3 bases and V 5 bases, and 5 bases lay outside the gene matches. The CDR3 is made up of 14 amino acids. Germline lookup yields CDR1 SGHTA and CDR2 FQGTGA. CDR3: CASSRRTGTDTQYF. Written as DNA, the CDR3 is TGTGCCAGCAGCCGCAGGACAGGTACAGATACGCAGTATTTT.

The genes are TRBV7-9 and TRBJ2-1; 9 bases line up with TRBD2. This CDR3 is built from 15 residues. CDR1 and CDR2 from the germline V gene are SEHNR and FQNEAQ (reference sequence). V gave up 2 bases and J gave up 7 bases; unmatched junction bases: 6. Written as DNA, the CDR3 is TGTGCCAGCAGCTTAAAGGCTAGCGGGACAAATGAGCAGTTCTTC. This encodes CASSLKASGTNEQFF. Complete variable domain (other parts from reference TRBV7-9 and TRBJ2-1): DTGVSQNPRHKITKRGQNVTFRCDPISEHNRLYWYRQTLGQGPEFLTYFQNEAQLEKSRLLSDRFSAERPKGSFSTLEIQRTEQGDSAMYLCASSLKASGTNEQFFGPGTRLTVL.

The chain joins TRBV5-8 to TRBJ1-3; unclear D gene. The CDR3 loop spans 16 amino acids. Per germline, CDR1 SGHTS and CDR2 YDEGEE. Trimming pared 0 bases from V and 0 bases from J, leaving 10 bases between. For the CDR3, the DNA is TGTGCCAGCAGCTTGGCCGAAATCAGCTCTGGAAACACCATATATTTT. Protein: CASSLAEISSGNTIYF.

The CDR3 DNA reads as TGCGCCAGCAGCCGGGGACAGTCCGGGGCCTACGAGCAGTACTTC. This encodes CASSRGQSGAYEQYF. This chain uses TRBV5-1 with TRBJ2-7, with 7 bases identical to TRBD1. The junction had 9 bases not matched to a gene; V was cut back by 4 bases and J by 2 bases. The CDR3 has 15 amino acids. The V gene's germline CDR1 is SGHRS and CDR2 YFSETQ.

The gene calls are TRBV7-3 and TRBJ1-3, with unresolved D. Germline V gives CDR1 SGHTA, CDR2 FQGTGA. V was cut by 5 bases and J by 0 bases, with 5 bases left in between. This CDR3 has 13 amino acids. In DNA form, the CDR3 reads TGTGCCAGCAGCGAACTCTCTGGAAACACCATATATTTT. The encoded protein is CASSELSGNTIYF.

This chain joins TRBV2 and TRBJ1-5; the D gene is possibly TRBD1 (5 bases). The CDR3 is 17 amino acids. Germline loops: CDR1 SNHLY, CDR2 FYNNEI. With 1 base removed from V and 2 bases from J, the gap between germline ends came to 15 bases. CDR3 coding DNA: TGTGCCAGCAGTGAAGGGGCTAGGGGCACCCGCAATCAGCCCCAGCATTTT. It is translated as CASSEGARGTRNQPQHF.

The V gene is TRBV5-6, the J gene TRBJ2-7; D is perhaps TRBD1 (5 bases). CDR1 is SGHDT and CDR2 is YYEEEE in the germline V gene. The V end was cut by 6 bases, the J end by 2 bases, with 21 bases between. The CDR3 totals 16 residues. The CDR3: CASNPIGVVSPYEQYF. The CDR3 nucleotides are TGTGCCAGCAACCCTATAGGGGTCGTGAGTCCCTACGAGCAGTACTTC.

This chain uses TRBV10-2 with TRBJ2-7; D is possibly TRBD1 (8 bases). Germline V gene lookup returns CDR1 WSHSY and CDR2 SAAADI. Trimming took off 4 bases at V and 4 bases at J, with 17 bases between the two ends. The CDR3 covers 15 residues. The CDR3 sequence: CASSGLGQGGYEQYF. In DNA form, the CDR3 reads TGCGCCAGCAGTGGACTAGGACAGGGAGGGTACGAGCAGTACTTC.

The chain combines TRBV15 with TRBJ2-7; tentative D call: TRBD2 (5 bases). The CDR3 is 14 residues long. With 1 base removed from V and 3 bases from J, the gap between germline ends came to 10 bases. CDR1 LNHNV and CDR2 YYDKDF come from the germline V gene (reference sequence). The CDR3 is CATSRGSGVYEQYF. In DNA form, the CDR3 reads TGTGCCACCAGCAGAGGGTCCGGGGTCTACGAGCAGTACTTC.

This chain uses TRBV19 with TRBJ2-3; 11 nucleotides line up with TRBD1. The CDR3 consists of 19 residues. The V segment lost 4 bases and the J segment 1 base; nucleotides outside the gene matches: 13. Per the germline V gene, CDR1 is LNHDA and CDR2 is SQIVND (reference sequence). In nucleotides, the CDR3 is TGTGCCAGTAGTACGCGACCAGGGACAGGGGGACTCCGCACAGATACGCAGTATTTT. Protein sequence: CASSTRPGTGGLRTDTQYF.

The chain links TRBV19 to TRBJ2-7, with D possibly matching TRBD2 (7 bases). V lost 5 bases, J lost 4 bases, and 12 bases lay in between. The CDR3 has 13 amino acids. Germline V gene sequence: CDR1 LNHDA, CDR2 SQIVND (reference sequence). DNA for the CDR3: TGTGCCAGTAGTTGGGGGGGCAGGTACGAGCAGTACTTC. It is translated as CASSWGGRYEQYF.

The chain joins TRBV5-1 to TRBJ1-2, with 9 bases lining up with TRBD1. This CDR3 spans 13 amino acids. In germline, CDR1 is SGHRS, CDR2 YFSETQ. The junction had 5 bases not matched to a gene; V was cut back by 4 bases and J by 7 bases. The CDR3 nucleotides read TGCGCCAGCAGCCTAACAGGGGGCGGTGGCTACACCTTC. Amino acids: CASSLTGGGGYTF.

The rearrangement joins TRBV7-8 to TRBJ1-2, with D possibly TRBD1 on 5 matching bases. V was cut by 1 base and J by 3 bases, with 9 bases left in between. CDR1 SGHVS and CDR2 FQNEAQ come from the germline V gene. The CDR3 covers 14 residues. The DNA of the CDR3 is TGTGCCAGCAGCTTAGACGGGGGGTACTATGGCTACACCTTC. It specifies CASSLDGGYYGYTF.

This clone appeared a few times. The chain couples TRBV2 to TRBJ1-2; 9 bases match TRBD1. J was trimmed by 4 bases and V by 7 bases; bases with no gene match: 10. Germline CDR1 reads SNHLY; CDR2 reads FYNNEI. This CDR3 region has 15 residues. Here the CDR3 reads CASTQGAEVPYGYTF. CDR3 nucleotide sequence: TGTGCCAGCACACAGGGGGCGGAAGTGCCCTATGGCTACACCTTC. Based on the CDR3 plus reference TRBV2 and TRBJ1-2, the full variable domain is EPEVTQTPSHQVTQMGQEVILRCVPISNHLYFYWYRQILGQKVEFLVSFYNNEISEKSEIFDDQFSVERPDGSNFTLKIRSTKLEDSAMYFCASTQGAEVPYGYTFGSGTRLTVV.

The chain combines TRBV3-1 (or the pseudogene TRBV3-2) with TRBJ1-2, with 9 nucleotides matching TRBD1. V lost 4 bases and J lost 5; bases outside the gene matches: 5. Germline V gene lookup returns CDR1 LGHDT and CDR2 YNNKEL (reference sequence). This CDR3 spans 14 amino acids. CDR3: CASSLSDRGYGYTF. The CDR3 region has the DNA TGTGCCAGCAGCCTCTCGGACAGGGGTTATGGCTACACCTTC.

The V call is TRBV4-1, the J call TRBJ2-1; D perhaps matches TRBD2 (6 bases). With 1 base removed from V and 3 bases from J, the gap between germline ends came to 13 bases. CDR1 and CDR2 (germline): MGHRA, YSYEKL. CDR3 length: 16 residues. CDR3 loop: CASSQGVASDYNEQFF. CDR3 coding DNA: TGCGCCAGCAGCCAAGGGGTGGCTAGCGACTACAATGAGCAGTTCTTC.

The CDR3 nucleotides read TGTGCCAGCAGCCCCCATCAGGGGCAAGAGACCCAGTACTTC. It codes for CASSPHQGQETQYF. V usage is TRBV3-1 (or the pseudogene TRBV3-2) and J usage is TRBJ2-5, with D possibly being TRBD1 (6 bases). Germline loops: CDR1 LGHDT, CDR2 YNNKEL (reference sequence). This CDR3 has 14 amino acids. Deletions cut 4 bases from V and 2 bases from J, with 11 bases between.

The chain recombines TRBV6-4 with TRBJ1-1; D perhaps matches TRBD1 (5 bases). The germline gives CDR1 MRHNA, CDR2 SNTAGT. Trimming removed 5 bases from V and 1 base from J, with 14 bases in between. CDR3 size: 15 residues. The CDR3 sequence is CASSSNAGTNTEAFF. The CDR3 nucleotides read TGTGCCAGCAGTTCAAATGCGGGGACGAACACTGAAGCTTTCTTT.

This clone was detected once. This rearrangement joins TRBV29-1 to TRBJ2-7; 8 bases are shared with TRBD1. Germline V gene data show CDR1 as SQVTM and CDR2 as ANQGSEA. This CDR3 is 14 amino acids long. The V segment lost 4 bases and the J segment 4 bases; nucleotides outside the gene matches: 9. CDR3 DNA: TGCAGCGTTGGTGGACAGGGAAATTTGTACGAGCAGTACTTC. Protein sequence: CSVGGQGNLYEQYF.

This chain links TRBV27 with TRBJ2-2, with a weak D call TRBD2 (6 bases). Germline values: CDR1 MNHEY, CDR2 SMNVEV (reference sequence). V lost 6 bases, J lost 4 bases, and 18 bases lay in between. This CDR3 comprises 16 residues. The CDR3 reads CASRRAGTRGTGELFF. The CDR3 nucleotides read TGTGCCAGCAGACGGGCCGGGACTCGGGGCACCGGGGAGCTGTTTTTT.

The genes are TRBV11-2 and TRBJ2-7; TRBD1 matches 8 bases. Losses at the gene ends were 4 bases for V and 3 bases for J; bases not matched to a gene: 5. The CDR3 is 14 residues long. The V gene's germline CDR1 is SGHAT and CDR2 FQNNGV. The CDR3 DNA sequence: TGTGCCAGCAGCTCTGGACAGGGTTTCTACGAGCAGTACTTC. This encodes CASSSGQGFYEQYF.